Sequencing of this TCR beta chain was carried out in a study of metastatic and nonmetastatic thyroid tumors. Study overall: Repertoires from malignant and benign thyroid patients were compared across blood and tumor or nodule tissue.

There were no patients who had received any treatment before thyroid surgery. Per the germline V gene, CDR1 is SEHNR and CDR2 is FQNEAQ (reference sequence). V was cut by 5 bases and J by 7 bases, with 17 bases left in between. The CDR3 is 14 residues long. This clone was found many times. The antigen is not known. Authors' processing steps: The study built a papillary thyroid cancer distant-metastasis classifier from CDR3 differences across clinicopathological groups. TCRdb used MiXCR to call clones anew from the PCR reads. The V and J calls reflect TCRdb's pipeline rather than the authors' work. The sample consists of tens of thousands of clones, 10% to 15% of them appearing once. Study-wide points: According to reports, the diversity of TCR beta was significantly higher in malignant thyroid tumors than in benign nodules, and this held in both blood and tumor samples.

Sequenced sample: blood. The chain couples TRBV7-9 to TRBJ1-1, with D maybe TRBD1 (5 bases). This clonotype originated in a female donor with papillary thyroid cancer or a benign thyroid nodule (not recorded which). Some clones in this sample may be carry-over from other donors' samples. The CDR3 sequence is CASSPDGTLVEAFF. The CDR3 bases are TGTGCCAGCAGCCCAGACGGGACGCTGGTTGAAGCTTTCTTT.